The present TCR beta chain was sequenced within a study of cytomegalovirus exposure and HLA in healthy donors. Findings of the study overall: Cytomegalovirus association was listed for approximately 150 TCR beta chains.

Points on this clone: What it recognizes is unknown.

PCR employed 60 Vbeta and 13 Jbeta primers. Profiling relied on immunoSEQ multiplex PCR, and the TCRdb table lists in-frame clones only, not all of them. The sample has hundreds of thousands of clones; over 65% are singletons. Germline V gives CDR1 SGHRS, CDR2 YFSETQ. This CDR3 contains 14 residues. Deletions cut 4 bases from V and 6 bases from J, with 16 bases between. This TCR was recovered from a woman in her sixties or seventies in good health and CMV-seropositive. This chain uses TRBV5-1 with TRBJ1-1; TRBD1 might be the D (5 bases). Sequencing was done on a sample of PBMCs. CDR3 in amino acids: CASSATATQAEAFF. The CDR3 nucleotides read TGCGCCAGCAGCGCGACAGCTACTCAGGCTGAAGCTTTCTTT.